These 32 T cell receptor beta chains were all obtained from the same sample, sequenced in a study of blood T cell repertoires in COVID-19. This table comes from immunoSEQ multiplex PCR, and its TCRdb copy is limited to in-frame clones, with some not included. This table has about 430,000 clones, 70% to 90% appearing once. Sequencing was carried out using PBMCs or T cells enriched from blood (not recorded which). All receptors derive from a woman under 30 who had been exposed to COVID-19.

The chain links TRBV18 to TRBJ2-4; D perhaps matches TRBD1 (6 bases). The CDR3 totals 16 residues. Trimming left V 3 bases short and J 0 bases short, with 12 bases between. The V gene's germline CDR1 is KGHSH and CDR2 LQKENI. CDR3 region: CASSPPGDGAKNIQYF. The CDR3 DNA reads TGTGCCAGCTCACCCCCAGGGGATGGAGCCAAAAACATTCAGTACTTC.

The chain uses TRBV7-2 and TRBJ2-1, with TRBD1 matching over 7 bases. V dropped 5 bases and J dropped 3; count of bases not matched to a gene: 7. Germline CDR1 is SGHTA and CDR2 is FQGNSA. The CDR3 sequence is 15 residues long. Here the CDR3 reads CASSLRGGLYNEQFF. The CDR3 nucleotides are TGTGCCAGCAGCCTCAGAGGGGGCCTCTACAATGAGCAGTTCTTC.

This rearrangement joins TRBV28 to TRBJ1-2, with 7 bases aligning to TRBD1. The V and J ends lost 10 bases and 0 bases, in that order; junction bases with no gene match: 5. Germline loops: CDR1 MDHEN, CDR2 SYDVKM. The CDR3 totals 13 residues. In DNA, the CDR3 is TGTGCCACCAGGACAGGTCCTAACTATGGCTACACCTTC. It yields the protein CATRTGPNYGYTF.

The V and J genes are TRBV5-4 and TRBJ2-5; TRBD2 aligns across 14 bases. This CDR3 spans 16 amino acids. Germline V gene sequence: CDR1 SGHNT, CDR2 YYREEE (reference sequence). Trimming cost V 4 bases and J 5 bases; bases outside gene matches: 7. The CDR3 is CASSTGLAGGKETQYF. CDR3 sequence (DNA): TGTGCCAGCAGCACCGGACTAGCGGGGGGCAAGGAGACCCAGTACTTC.

This clone was found once. The chain combines TRBV5-6 with TRBJ1-2, with 12 nucleotides matching TRBD1. Unmatched junction bases numbered 7, after V lost 3 bases and J lost 7 bases. Germline CDR1 and CDR2: SGHDT and YYEEEE. The CDR3 runs 15 residues. CDR3 nucleotides: TGTGCCAGCAGCTACCGGGACAGGGGGCGTCTTGGCTACACCTTC. Translated: CASSYRDRGRLGYTF.

This clone showed up just a few times. The V call is TRBV6-2 or TRBV6-3, the J call TRBJ2-7; tentative D call: TRBD1 (5 bases). This CDR3 region has 17 residues. The V end was cut by 4 bases, the J end by 6 bases, with 25 bases between. Per the germline V gene, CDR1 is MNHEY and CDR2 is SVGEGT. CDR3 DNA sequence: TGTGCCAGCAGTTCTGAGTGGTTAAAGGGGCCTCTACGCGAGCAGTACTTC. Its translation is CASSSEWLKGPLREQYF.

The chain combines TRBV18 with TRBJ2-3; 7 nucleotides line up with TRBD2. CDR3 length: 16 amino acids. After removal of 3 bases from V and 6 bases from J, the junction contained 12 bases not matched to a gene. Germline assignment: CDR1 KGHSH and CDR2 LQKENI. The CDR3 nucleotides are TGTGCCAGCTCACCTTATGGGCTAGCGGAGACGGATACGCAGTATTTT. Translated: CASSPYGLAETDTQYF. The variable domain in full, completed from reference TRBV18 and TRBJ2-3, reads NAGVMQNPRHLVRRRGQEARLRCSPMKGHSHVYWYRQLPEEGLKFMVYLQKENIIDESGMPKERFSAEFPKEGPSILRIQQVVRGDSAAYFCASSPYGLAETDTQYFGPGTRLTVL.

The chain links TRBV13 to TRBJ2-7, with 7 bases matching TRBD1. Germline loops: CDR1 PRHDT, CDR2 FYEKMQ (reference sequence). Trimming at V came to 5 bases and at J to 5 bases, leaving 6 bases not matched to a gene. The CDR3 covers 13 residues. The CDR3 protein is CASSPGTAHEQYF. In DNA, the CDR3 is TGTGCCAGCAGCCCAGGGACAGCCCACGAGCAGTACTTC.

V and J are TRBV28 and TRBJ2-1; no reliable D call. With 2 bases removed from V and 2 bases from J, the gap between germline ends came to 7 bases. This CDR3 region has 14 residues. Germline values: CDR1 MDHEN, CDR2 SYDVKM. The CDR3 DNA sequence: TGTGCCAGCAGTTTAAATTCTCCCTACAATGAGCAGTTCTTC. Translating gives CASSLNSPYNEQFF.

The CDR3 loop is CASSHAGSYGYTF. CDR3 DNA: TGTGCCAGCAGCCACGCGGGGTCCTATGGCTACACCTTC. The rearrangement links TRBV14 to TRBJ1-2; D unresolved. Per germline, CDR1 SGHDN and CDR2 FVKESK. The CDR3 length is 13 residues. V was shortened by 3 bases and J by 4 bases, with 9 bases between the two germline ends.

The rearrangement uses TRBV15 and TRBJ1-1; 8 bases agree with TRBD1. Looked up from germline, CDR1 is LNHNV and CDR2 is YYDKDF (reference sequence). V shed 3 bases, J shed 4 bases, and the junction held 7 bases outside the gene matches. The CDR3 is made up of 15 amino acids. CDR3 sequence reads: CATSSKRDRPTEAFF. CDR3 nucleotides: TGTGCCACCAGCAGTAAACGGGACAGGCCCACTGAAGCTTTCTTT. Combining the CDR3 with reference TRBV15 and TRBJ1-1 gives the whole variable domain DAMVIQNPRYQVTQFGKPVTLSCSQTLNHNVMYWYQQKSSQAPKLLFHYYDKDFNNEADTPDNFQSRRPNTSFCFLDIRSPGLGDTAMYLCATSSKRDRPTEAFFGQGTRLTVV.

This chain joins TRBV13 and TRBJ2-1; 10 bases fit TRBD2. Looked up from germline, CDR1 is PRHDT and CDR2 is FYEKMQ (reference sequence). The CDR3 length is 20 residues. Trimming cost V 4 bases and J 2 bases; bases outside gene matches: 17. CDR3 region: CASSSLGIEREGHPYNEQFF. The CDR3 nucleotides are TGTGCCAGCAGCTCCCTCGGGATTGAGCGGGAGGGCCACCCCTACAATGAGCAGTTCTTC.

This clone was seen more than once but under ten times. This CDR3 reads CASSSPGTGNYGYTF. CDR3 nucleotides: TGTGCCAGCAGTTCCCCCGGGACAGGGAACTATGGCTACACCTTC. The V call is TRBV28, the J call TRBJ1-2; 9 positions agree with TRBD1. Germline CDR1 is MDHEN and CDR2 is SYDVKM. The CDR3 is 15 amino acids. Trimming cost V 4 bases and J 2 bases; bases outside gene matches: 5.

The chain has TRBV28 and TRBJ1-3; D ambiguous. V lost 8 bases, J lost 2 bases, and 13 bases lay in between. The CDR3 runs 14 residues. From germline, CDR1 is MDHEN and CDR2 SYDVKM. This CDR3 is CASAWAIPGNTIYF. CDR3 DNA sequence: TGTGCCAGCGCCTGGGCCATCCCTGGAAACACCATATATTTT.

The chain uses TRBV29-1 and TRBJ2-7; 7 bases agree with TRBD1. Germline loops: CDR1 SQVTM, CDR2 ANQGSEA. Germline trimming cut 6 bases from V and 4 bases from J; bases unmatched to any gene: 12. This CDR3 is built from 14 residues. The CDR3 sequence is CSVKTGIVSYEQYF. The CDR3 DNA reads as TGCAGCGTCAAGACAGGGATAGTTTCTTACGAGCAGTACTTC.

This chain links TRBV5-1 with TRBJ2-1, with 7 bases aligning to TRBD2. CDR1 is SGHRS, CDR2 YFSETQ, per germline. The CDR3 is 14 amino acids. With 2 bases clipped from V and 5 bases from J, the junction kept 4 bases outside the gene matches. The CDR3 sequence is CASSLVAGDNEQFF. The DNA of the CDR3 is TGCGCCAGCAGCTTAGTCGCGGGAGACAATGAGCAGTTCTTC. The complete variable domain, with remaining parts taken from reference TRBV5-1 and TRBJ2-1, reads KAGVTQTPRYLIKTRGQQVTLSCSPISGHRSVSWYQQTPGQGLQFLFEYFSETQRNKGNFPGRFSGRQFSNSRSEMNVSTLELGDSALYLCASSLVAGDNEQFFGPGTRLTVL.

The chain links TRBV28 to TRBJ2-7; maybe TRBD1 (6 bases). The germline V gene encodes CDR1 MDHEN and CDR2 SYDVKM. Trimming shortened V by 0 bases and J by 0 bases, and 12 bases separated the two germline ends. CDR3 size: 16 residues. The CDR3 region has the DNA TGTGCCAGCAGTTTATGGGAAGGGGGAAGCTCCTACGAGCAGTACTTC. Translated, it gives CASSLWEGGSSYEQYF.

The chain joins TRBV18 to TRBJ1-1; a weak D match, TRBD1 (6 bases). This CDR3 has 14 amino acids. V was pared by 5 bases and J by 0 bases, with 10 bases between. The germline gives CDR1 KGHSH, CDR2 LQKENI. The CDR3 loop reads CASSSGHLNTEAFF. The CDR3, as DNA: TGTGCCAGCTCATCGGGACACCTGAACACTGAAGCTTTCTTT.

This chain links TRBV6-5 with TRBJ2-1; 9 nucleotides match TRBD2. This CDR3 spans 16 amino acids. Germline values: CDR1 MNHEY, CDR2 SVGAGI. The J segment lost 5 bases and the V segment lost 0 bases, leaving 5 bases of the junction unmatched. The CDR3: CASSYSISGGHNEQFF. Written as DNA, the CDR3 is TGTGCCAGCAGTTACTCGATCAGCGGGGGGCACAATGAGCAGTTCTTC.

This clone was seen a single time. V usage is TRBV6-5 and J usage is TRBJ1-4, with D tentatively TRBD1 (6 bases). V gave up 4 bases and J gave up 7 bases, with 16 bases separating them. The CDR3 loop spans 15 amino acids. Per the germline V gene, CDR1 is MNHEY and CDR2 is SVGAGI. The CDR3 nucleotides are TGTGCCAGCAGTTTCACAGGGAGCGGAGGTGAAAAACTGTTTTTT. Amino acid sequence: CASSFTGSGGEKLFF.

The chain uses TRBV18 and TRBJ2-2; D uncertain. V lost 0 bases and J 3 bases, leaving 5 bases between the germline ends. Germline lookup yields CDR1 KGHSH and CDR2 LQKENI. CDR3 length equals 14 residues. CDR3 sequence: CASSPPRYTGELFF. The DNA for the CDR3 is TGTGCCAGCTCACCACCGCGCTACACCGGGGAGCTGTTTTTT.

The rearrangement joins TRBV28 to TRBJ2-7; a weak D match, TRBD2 (7 bases). This CDR3 is built from 13 residues. V was trimmed by 5 bases and J by 5 bases, leaving 13 bases between them. CDR1 and CDR2 (germline): MDHEN, SYDVKM. As DNA, the CDR3 is TGTGCCAGCAGTAAGGGGGGGAGGCACGAGCAGTACTTC. Amino acid sequence: CASSKGGRHEQYF. Combining the CDR3 with reference TRBV28 and TRBJ2-7 gives the whole variable domain DVKVTQSSRYLVKRTGEKVFLECVQDMDHENMFWYRQDPGLGLRLIYFSYDVKMKEKGDIPEGYSVSREKKERFSLILESASTNQTSMYLCASSKGGRHEQYFGPGTRLTVT.

The V gene is TRBV7-2, the J gene TRBJ1-2; TRBD1 aligns across 7 bases. V trimming: 7 bases; J trimming: 2 bases; junction bases outside the gene matches: 13. Germline V gene data show CDR1 as SGHTA and CDR2 as FQGNSA. The CDR3 covers 16 residues. The CDR3 region is CASTLTGRGINYGYTF. The CDR3 coding sequence is TGTGCCAGCACCTTGACGGGCAGGGGGATAAACTATGGCTACACCTTC.

The chain joins TRBV5-1 to TRBJ2-5; perhaps TRBD2 as D (6 bases). Germline V gene sequence: CDR1 SGHRS, CDR2 YFSETQ. V was trimmed by 0 bases and J by 5 bases, leaving 8 bases between them. The CDR3 has 13 amino acids. The CDR3 region has the DNA TGCGCCAGCAGCTTGGGAGGGAGGGAGACCCAGTACTTC. Translated: CASSLGGRETQYF.

This clone appeared once. V is TRBV7-9 and J is TRBJ1-1; unclear D gene. In germline, CDR1 is SEHNR, CDR2 FQNEAQ (reference sequence). Trimming pared 11 bases from V and 1 base from J, leaving 8 bases between. The CDR3 runs 11 residues. The CDR3, as DNA: TGTGCCGCCCCGGGGAACACTGAAGCTTTCTTT. This sequence encodes CAAPGNTEAFF.

CDR3 region: CASSAPRVDEQYF. The CDR3 DNA is TGCGCCAGCAGCGCGCCCCGGGTAGACGAGCAGTACTTC. The rearrangement uses TRBV5-1 and TRBJ2-7; D ambiguous. V lost 4 bases, J lost 5 bases, and 13 bases lay in between. The CDR3 is made up of 13 amino acids. Germline CDR1 is SGHRS and CDR2 is YFSETQ.

The chain employs TRBV7-8 and TRBJ1-1; D gene unclear. The V and J ends lost 0 bases and 1 base respectively, with 9 bases between them. The CDR3 contains 15 residues. The germline V gene has CDR1 SGHVS and CDR2 FQNEAQ. The CDR3: CASSLALGANTEAFF. CDR3 sequence (DNA): TGTGCCAGCAGCTTAGCGCTGGGAGCGAACACTGAAGCTTTCTTT. The entire variable domain, with the rest obtained from reference TRBV7-8 and TRBJ1-1, is as follows: GAGVSQSPRYKVAKRGQDVALRCDPISGHVSLFWYQQALGQGPEFLTYFQNEAQLDKSGLPSDRFFAERPEGSVSTLKIQRTQQEDSAVYLCASSLALGANTEAFFGQGTRLTVV.

This chain joins TRBV19 and TRBJ1-1; TRBD1 aligns across 7 bases. CDR3 length: 16 amino acids. The V and J ends lost 3 bases and 0 bases, in that order; junction bases with no gene match: 7. Germline loops: CDR1 LNHDA, CDR2 SQIVND (reference sequence). The chain's CDR3 is CASSIGIQGMNTEAFF. The CDR3 nucleotides are TGTGCCAGTAGTATTGGAATACAGGGGATGAACACTGAAGCTTTCTTT.

The chain has TRBV18 and TRBJ2-7; 7 nucleotides match TRBD1. V shed 1 base and J 2 bases; nucleotides not matched to a gene: 5. In germline, CDR1 is KGHSH, CDR2 LQKENI. CDR3 size: 15 residues. CDR3 region: CASSPLAQGTYEQYF. The CDR3 nucleotides read TGTGCCAGCTCACCACTCGCACAGGGGACCTACGAGCAGTACTTC.

This clone was observed once. The chain carries TRBV9 and TRBJ2-3, with a possible D match to TRBD1 (5 bases). Trimming shortened V by 0 bases and J by 3 bases, and 8 bases separated the two germline ends. The CDR3 contains 14 residues. The germline V gene has CDR1 SGDLS and CDR2 YYNGEE. The CDR3 nucleotides read TGTGCCAGCAGCGTAGAACCAGGGACAGATACGCAGTATTTT. This sequence encodes CASSVEPGTDTQYF.

The chain combines TRBV5-1 with TRBJ1-3; D is possibly TRBD1 (6 bases). Germline CDR1 reads SGHRS; CDR2 reads YFSETQ. The ends were cut back, 5 bases at V and 1 base at J, with 19 bases in the middle. The CDR3 is made up of 17 amino acids. For the CDR3, the DNA is TGCGCCAGCAGTTCGTGGGGGCGAAGTGCTTCTGGAAACACCATATATTTT. Translating gives CASSSWGRSASGNTIYF.

The rearrangement uses TRBV28 and TRBJ1-1, with 8 bases matching TRBD1. Germline CDR1 is MDHEN and CDR2 is SYDVKM. The junction had 8 bases not matched to a gene; V was cut back by 5 bases and J by 0 bases. This CDR3 is built from 16 residues. The CDR3 here is CASSPGQGSMNTEAFF. Written as DNA, the CDR3 is TGTGCCAGCAGTCCCGGACAGGGCTCCATGAACACTGAAGCTTTCTTT.